This TCR beta chain was captured in a study of T cells expressing NK-cell markers. Turning to this clonotype: Its antigen remains unknown.

UMIs accompanied the 5'RACE template switching by which TCR beta cDNA was made. One entry per CDR3 protein, without DNA, is what TCRdb gives after re-calling the 5' RACE reads. This sample's table has 350,000 to 400,000 distinct CDR3 sequences. Findings of the study overall: The study found these clonotypes also leading the CD3+CD56-NKG2C+ fraction in several donors. Whether the expanded NKG2C+ T cell clones recognized HCMV remained unclear.

The length of the CDR3 is 11 residues. Germline V lookup: CDR1 SNHLY, CDR2 FYNNEI. V gene TRBV2 combines with J gene TRBJ1-1. The sequencing sample was made of blood T cells: a sorted CD56 or NKG2C T cell subset, CD4+ or CD8+ T cells, or bulk PBMC T cells (not recorded which). This sequence originates from a woman aged 45-60 years in good health. The CDR3 loop reads CAATVRVEAFF.